Presented here are 10 T cell receptor beta chains from one specimen sequenced in a study of CD8 T cells in ankylosing spondylitis. TCRdb processed the 5' RACE reads anew with MiXCR; each CDR3 protein has one entry. There are some 290,000 distinct CDR3 sequences in the sample; 20% occur only once, and around 7.8% lies in the top ten. The sample consisted of blood, either unsorted or a sorted T cell fraction (not recorded which). These receptors were collected from a male donor with ankylosing spondylitis or in good health (not recorded which).

The chain recombines TRBV5-1 with TRBJ2-1; 7 bases line up with TRBD2. The CDR3 is 15 amino acids. Germline V lookup: CDR1 SGHRS, CDR2 YFSETQ. The junction had 4 bases not matched to a gene; V was cut back by 2 bases and J by 2 bases. The CDR3 sequence is CASSFTGTTYNEQFF. The CDR3 region has the DNA TGCGCCAGCAGCTTCACCGGGACTACCTACAATGAGCAGTTCTTC. Full variable domain (outside the CDR3, taken from reference TRBV5-1 and TRBJ2-1): KAGVTQTPRYLIKTRGQQVTLSCSPISGHRSVSWYQQTPGQGLQFLFEYFSETQRNKGNFPGRFSGRQFSNSRSEMNVSTLELGDSALYLCASSFTGTTYNEQFFGPGTRLTVL.

The table lists this clonotype with a few counts. The chain couples TRBV20-1 to TRBJ2-3; 9 bases line up with TRBD2. Germline V CDR1 and CDR2: DFQATT, SNEGSKA (reference sequence). CDR3 size: 14 residues. Trimming at V came to 4 bases and at J to 2 bases, leaving 4 bases not matched to a gene. CDR3 residues: CSAKAGGPTDTQYF. The CDR3 DNA reads as TGCAGTGCTAAAGCGGGGGGACCCACAGATACGCAGTATTTT.

The V gene is TRBV4-2, the J gene TRBJ2-2, with 7 positions matching TRBD1. The germline CDR1 and CDR2 sequences are LGHNA and YNFKEQ. The CDR3 spans 16 residues. Trimming took 3 bases from V and 0 from J; bases not matched to a gene: 4. The CDR3 protein is CASSQGTVTNTGELFF. The CDR3 DNA reads TGTGCCAGCAGCCAGGGGACAGTAACGAACACCGGGGAGCTGTTTTTT.

This clonotype turned up a few times. J is TRBJ2-1 and V is TRBV5-1; D might be TRBD1 (6 bases). This CDR3 is built from 15 residues. The germline V gene has CDR1 SGHRS and CDR2 YFSETQ. V lost 4 bases to trimming and J lost 4 bases, with 15 bases between them. The DNA for the CDR3 is TGCGCCAGCAGCCAGACAGGCAATGAATACAATGAGCAGTTCTTC. Translation gives CASSQTGNEYNEQFF.

This clonotype was picked up a small number of times. The rearrangement joins TRBV12-3 or TRBV12-4 to TRBJ2-7, with 8 bases aligning to TRBD2. The CDR3 spans 14 residues. J gave up 3 bases and V 3 bases, and 4 bases lay outside the gene matches. The CDR3 here is CASSFAGGIYEQYV. CDR3 DNA: TGTGCCAGCAGTTTCGCGGGAGGAATCTACGAGCAGTACGTC.

At least ten counts were recorded for this clonotype. This chain joins TRBV5-1 and TRBJ2-3, with TRBD1 matching over 12 bases. The length of the CDR3 is 16 residues. Trimming at V came to 0 bases and at J to 5 bases, leaving 4 bases not matched to a gene. The germline V gene has CDR1 SGHRS and CDR2 YFSETQ. The CDR3 reads CASSLEGQGAGDTQYF. The CDR3 DNA follows: TGCGCCAGCAGCTTGGAGGGACAGGGGGCAGGAGATACGCAGTATTTT. The variable domain in full, with the rest retrieved from reference TRBV5-1 and TRBJ2-3, is KAGVTQTPRYLIKTRGQQVTLSCSPISGHRSVSWYQQTPGQGLQFLFEYFSETQRNKGNFPGRFSGRQFSNSRSEMNVSTLELGDSALYLCASSLEGQGAGDTQYFGPGTRLTVL.

The genes are TRBV4-2 and TRBJ2-3; D gene unclear. CDR1 and CDR2 from the germline V gene are LGHNA and YNFKEQ. The CDR3 contains 18 residues. Trimming shortened V by 0 bases and J by 0 bases, and 16 bases separated the two germline ends. The CDR3 here is CASSQDAIAATSTDTQYF. Here the CDR3 DNA reads TGTGCCAGCAGCCAAGATGCGATAGCCGCTACTAGCACAGATACGCAGTATTTT.

This clonotype has a handful of counts. The V and J genes are TRBV12-3 or TRBV12-4 and TRBJ2-1, with D perhaps matching TRBD1 or TRBD2 (7 bases each). The CDR3 has 12 residues. V was clipped by 11 bases and J by 10 bases, with 18 bases between them. CDR3 bases: TGTGCCTCCAGGGGGGGTTTTGAAGAGCAGTTCTTC. It is translated as CASRGGFEEQFF.

In its sample, this clonotype was seen a few times. J is TRBJ2-2 and V is TRBV5-1; 11 bases match TRBD2. The CDR3 is 15 amino acids. V shed 0 bases, J shed 7 bases, and the junction held 2 bases outside the gene matches. CDR1 is SGHRS and CDR2 is YFSETQ in the germline V gene. The CDR3 loop reads CASSLVTSGSGELFF. The CDR3 DNA is TGCGCCAGCAGCTTGGTAACTAGCGGGAGCGGGGAGCTGTTTTTT.

This clonotype has a handful of counts. CDR3 coding DNA: TGTGCCAGCAGCCTGGGATCAGCGGGGGTGGAGACCCAGTACTTC. Translating gives CASSLGSAGVETQYF. The rearrangement uses TRBV5-8 and TRBJ2-5, with 8 bases lining up with TRBD2. This CDR3 region has 15 residues. Germline CDR1 SGHTS, CDR2 YDEGEE. Trimming cost V 4 bases and J 5 bases; bases outside gene matches: 10.